The 17 T cell receptor beta chains below come from one sample, sequenced in a study of blood T cell repertoires in COVID-19. The method was immunoSEQ multiplex PCR; TCRdb's version includes in-frame clones alone and lacks a portion of them. The sample has under 300,000 clones; approximately 85% are singletons. Sample: peripheral blood. These receptors originate from a woman aged 25-40 years with acute or convalescent COVID-19.

This clone was observed a handful of times. The rearrangement joins TRBV4-3 to TRBJ2-7; D is ambiguous. The CDR3 consists of 15 residues. Trimming left V 0 bases short and J 2 bases short, with 11 bases between. Germline lookup yields CDR1 LGHNA and CDR2 YSLEER. Written as DNA, the CDR3 is TGCGCCAGCAGCCAAGAGCTCAGGTGGGCCTACGAGCAGTACTTC. It codes for CASSQELRWAYEQYF.

The gene calls are TRBV3-1 (or the pseudogene TRBV3-2) and TRBJ2-1, with 7 bases lining up with TRBD2. The V and J ends lost 1 base and 6 bases, in that order; junction bases with no gene match: 3. The CDR3 sequence is 14 residues long. Germline V gives CDR1 LGHDT, CDR2 YNNKEL (reference sequence). This CDR3 reads CASSQVGGSNEQFF. The DNA of the CDR3 is TGTGCCAGCAGCCAAGTGGGCGGGAGCAATGAGCAGTTCTTC.

V is TRBV7-3 and J is TRBJ2-1; possible D gene TRBD2, 5 bases. V shed 5 bases and J shed 2 bases, with 16 bases lying between them. The CDR3 covers 16 residues. Germline lookup yields CDR1 SGHTA and CDR2 FQGTGA. CDR3 DNA sequence: TGTGCCAGCAGCCCAGAGGGCACTCAAGCCTACAATGAGCAGTTCTTC. It codes for CASSPEGTQAYNEQFF.

The genes are TRBV19 and TRBJ2-7; tentative D call: TRBD1 (6 bases). The germline V and J ends were trimmed by 3 bases and 0 bases, with 15 bases remaining between them. Per germline, CDR1 LNHDA and CDR2 SQIVND (reference sequence). The CDR3 loop spans 16 amino acids. CDR3 residues: CASSIDRRQYSYEQYF. The CDR3 DNA reads as TGTGCCAGTAGTATCGACAGGCGCCAATACTCCTACGAGCAGTACTTC.

CDR3 in amino acids: CASSIDVQGYNGELFF. In DNA form, the CDR3 reads TGTGCCAGTAGTATAGATGTGCAGGGTTATAACGGGGAGCTGTTTTTT. V and J are TRBV19 and TRBJ2-2, with a weak D call TRBD1 (5 bases). CDR1 and CDR2 from the germline V gene are LNHDA and SQIVND (reference sequence). The CDR3 runs 16 residues. V gave up 0 bases and J gave up 7 bases, with 15 bases separating them.

This clone occurred a few times. The rearrangement joins TRBV7-8 to TRBJ1-5; 7 bases are shared with TRBD1. V was clipped by 3 bases and J by 0 bases; unmatched bases: 2. The CDR3 is 15 residues long. Germline assignment: CDR1 SGHVS and CDR2 FQNEAQ. For the CDR3, the DNA is TGTGCCAGCAGCTTGCAGGGGGGTAGCAATCAGCCCCAGCATTTT. Protein sequence: CASSLQGGSNQPQHF.

The chain carries TRBV3-1 (or the pseudogene TRBV3-2) and TRBJ2-1; D perhaps matches TRBD2 (7 bases). Germline lookup yields CDR1 LGHDT and CDR2 YNNKEL (reference sequence). V dropped 4 bases and J dropped 4 bases, with 11 bases sitting between them. CDR3 size: 14 residues. This CDR3 is CASSPGGRYNEQFF. For the CDR3, the DNA is TGTGCCAGCAGCCCCGGGGGGCGATACAATGAGCAGTTCTTC.

The rearrangement uses TRBV4-3 and TRBJ2-2; D is unclear. The CDR3 consists of 13 residues. Germline loops: CDR1 LGHNA, CDR2 YSLEER. Trimming pared 2 bases from V and 5 bases from J, leaving 6 bases between. Written as DNA, the CDR3 is TGCGCCAGCAGCCAAAAGAGGACCGGGGAGCTGTTTTTT. Translated, it gives CASSQKRTGELFF.

This chain uses TRBV21-1 with TRBJ1-5; the D call of TRBD1 is as the table states it, not checked on the DNA. TRBV21-1 is a listed pseudogene. The CDR3 has 12 residues. The CDR3 DNA follows: TGTGCCAGCAGGGAGTGGACGACAGCCCAGCATTTT. As protein: CASREWTTAQHF.

The J gene is TRBJ2-1, the V gene TRBV4-1; TRBD2 aligns across 10 bases. J gave up 5 bases and V 4 bases, and 11 bases lay outside the gene matches. CDR1 is MGHRA and CDR2 is YSYEKL in the germline V gene. There are 17 residues in the CDR3. The CDR3 coding sequence is TGCGCCAGCAGCCCGCGGGCTAGCGGGAGCTCGGACAATGAGCAGTTCTTC. Its translation: CASSPRASGSSDNEQFF.

This clone appeared a few times. The chain links TRBV19 to TRBJ1-4, with 8 bases that match TRBD1. The CDR3 length is 14 residues. The germline CDR1 and CDR2 sequences are LNHDA and SQIVND (reference sequence). V gave up 5 bases and J gave up 4 bases; unmatched junction bases: 3. CDR3 region: CASSQTGDNEKLFF. DNA for the CDR3: TGTGCCAGTAGTCAGACAGGGGATAATGAAAAACTGTTTTTT.

The chain couples TRBV18 to TRBJ2-5, with D possibly being TRBD2 (5 bases). Germline loops: CDR1 KGHSH, CDR2 LQKENI. The V end was cut by 3 bases, the J end by 5 bases, with 13 bases between. The CDR3 consists of 14 residues. This CDR3 reads CASSPGISQETQYF. CDR3 nucleotides: TGTGCCAGCTCACCCGGGATATCCCAGGAGACCCAGTACTTC.

This clone was counted a single time. The chain has TRBV9 and TRBJ2-1; tentatively, D is TRBD2 (6 bases). This CDR3 spans 16 amino acids. Germline CDR1 is SGDLS and CDR2 is YYNGEE. Trimming left V 0 bases short and J 9 bases short, with 19 bases between. CDR3 residues: CASSVAAERRAGEQFF. The DNA for the CDR3 is TGTGCCAGCAGCGTAGCCGCCGAGCGGAGGGCGGGTGAGCAGTTCTTC.

The V gene is TRBV28, the J gene TRBJ2-6, with D possibly TRBD1 on 5 matching bases. The CDR3 covers 16 residues. Germline-derived CDR1 and CDR2 are MDHEN and SYDVKM. Trimming shortened V by 3 bases and J by 0 bases, and 9 bases separated the two germline ends. In nucleotides, the CDR3 is TGTGCCAGCAGTTTCCGTACAGGCTCTGGGGCCAACGTCCTGACTTTC. This gives the protein CASSFRTGSGANVLTF.

J is TRBJ1-5 and V is TRBV5-8, with TRBD1 matching 9 bases. Germline V gene lookup returns CDR1 SGHTS and CDR2 YDEGEE. V shed 0 bases and J 5 bases; nucleotides not matched to a gene: 0. The CDR3 contains 14 residues. The DNA of the CDR3 is TGTGCCAGCAGCTTGGGGGACAGGGATCAGCCCCAGCATTTT. Translated: CASSLGDRDQPQHF. The full variable domain, completed using reference TRBV5-8 and TRBJ1-5, is EAGVTQSPTHLIKTRGQQATLRCSPISGHTSVYWYQQALGLGLQFLLWYDEGEERNRGNFPPRFSGRQFPNYSSELNVNALELEDSALYLCASSLGDRDQPQHFGDGTRLSIL.

The CDR3 DNA is TGTGCCAGCAGCCACGCCTACTCCTACGAGCAGTACTTC. Translation gives CASSHAYSYEQYF. The chain links TRBV11-3 to TRBJ2-7; no clear D gene. The CDR3 consists of 13 residues. The germline V and J ends were trimmed by 5 bases and 0 bases, with 8 bases remaining between them. Germline values: CDR1 SGHNT, CDR2 YENEEA. The whole variable domain, filled in from reference TRBV11-3 and TRBJ2-7, reads EAGVVQSPRYKIIEKKQPVAFWCNPISGHNTLYWYLQNLGQGPELLIRYENEEAVDDSQLPKDRFSAERLKGVDSTLKIQPAELGDSAVYLCASSHAYSYEQYFGPGTRLTVT.

The rearrangement links TRBV7-9 to TRBJ1-1, with 9 bases aligning to TRBD1. V lost 3 bases to trimming and J lost 4 bases; unmatched junction nucleotides: 3. Germline V gene data show CDR1 as SEHNR and CDR2 as FQNEAQ (reference sequence). The CDR3 length is 14 residues. CDR3 sequence (DNA): TGTGCCAGCAGCTTTCGACAGGGGGGCACTGAAGCTTTCTTT. This sequence encodes CASSFRQGGTEAFF.